This entry features one T cell receptor beta chain sequence. The target antigen is unknown. This sample is drawn from a study of cytomegalovirus exposure and HLA in healthy donors. A multiplex PCR was run with 60 Vbeta primers and 13 Jbeta primers. Only in-frame clones appear in the TCRdb table, and some are missing; sequencing was by immunoSEQ multiplex PCR. The sample includes around 94,000 clones, roughly 77% of them seen just once. V lost 4 bases and J 1 base, leaving 11 bases between the germline ends. The CDR3 loop spans 14 amino acids. In germline, CDR1 is SGDLS, CDR2 YYNGEE. Whole-study results and caveats: Later analysis suggested links between common viral pathogens and several top significant clusters. The study flagged around 150 TCR beta chains as cytomegalovirus-associated. Later, an analysis showed that TCR beta chains associated with HLA were more clonally expanded than others that were equally common. Prior analysis indicated that the majority of TCR beta V segments exhibited productivity approximately 87% or approximately 30% of the time.

Sequenced material: PBMCs. The J gene is TRBJ1-1, the V gene TRBV9, with D tentatively TRBD1 (6 bases). This sequence was found in a human donor in good health. The CDR3 is CASSPTTGNTEAFF. The DNA of the CDR3 is TGTGCCAGCAGCCCGACGACAGGGAACACTGAAGCTTTCTTT.